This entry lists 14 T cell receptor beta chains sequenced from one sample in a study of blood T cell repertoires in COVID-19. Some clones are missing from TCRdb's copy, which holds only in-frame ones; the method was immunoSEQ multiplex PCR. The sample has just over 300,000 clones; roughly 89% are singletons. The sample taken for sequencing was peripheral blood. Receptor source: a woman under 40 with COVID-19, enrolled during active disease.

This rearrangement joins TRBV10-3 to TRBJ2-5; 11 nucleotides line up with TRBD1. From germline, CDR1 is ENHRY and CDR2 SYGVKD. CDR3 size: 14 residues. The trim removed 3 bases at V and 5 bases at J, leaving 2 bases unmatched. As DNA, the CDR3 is TGTGCCATCAGTGATGGACAGGGGGCGGAGACCCAGTACTTC. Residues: CAISDGQGAETQYF.

CDR3 sequence (DNA): TGTGCCAGCAGCCAAGATCAGGCAGTCTATAGCAATCAGCCCCAGCATTTT. Protein product: CASSQDQAVYSNQPQHF. The rearrangement uses TRBV3-1 (or the pseudogene TRBV3-2) and TRBJ1-5; D gene ambiguous. The germline V and J ends were trimmed by 0 bases and 0 bases, with 12 bases remaining between them. The CDR3 has 17 amino acids. Germline V CDR1 and CDR2: LGHDT, YNNKEL (reference sequence).

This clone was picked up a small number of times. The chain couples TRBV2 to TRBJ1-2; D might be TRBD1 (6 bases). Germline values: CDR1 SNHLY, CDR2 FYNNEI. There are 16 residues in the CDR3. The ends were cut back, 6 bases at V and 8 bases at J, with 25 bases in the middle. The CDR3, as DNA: TGTGCCAGCAGGGACATAACCGGGACGAACACAGGGGGCTACACCTTC. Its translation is CASRDITGTNTGGYTF. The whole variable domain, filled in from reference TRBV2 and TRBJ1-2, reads EPEVTQTPSHQVTQMGQEVILRCVPISNHLYFYWYRQILGQKVEFLVSFYNNEISEKSEIFDDQFSVERPDGSNFTLKIRSTKLEDSAMYFCASRDITGTNTGGYTFGSGTRLTVV.

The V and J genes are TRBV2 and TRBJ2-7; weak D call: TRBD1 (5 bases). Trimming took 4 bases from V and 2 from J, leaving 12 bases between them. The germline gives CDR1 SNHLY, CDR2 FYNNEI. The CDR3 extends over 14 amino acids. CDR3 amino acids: CASSAGSLTYEQYF. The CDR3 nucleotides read TGTGCCAGCAGTGCAGGGTCCCTGACCTACGAGCAGTACTTC.

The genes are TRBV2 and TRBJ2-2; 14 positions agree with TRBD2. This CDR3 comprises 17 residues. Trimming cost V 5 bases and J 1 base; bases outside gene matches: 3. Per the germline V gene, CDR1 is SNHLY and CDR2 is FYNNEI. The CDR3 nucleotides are TGTGCCAGCAGTAGGACTAGCGGGGGGCAGAACACCGGGGAGCTGTTTTTT. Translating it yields CASSRTSGGQNTGELFF. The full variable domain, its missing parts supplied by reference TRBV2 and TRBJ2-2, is EPEVTQTPSHQVTQMGQEVILRCVPISNHLYFYWYRQILGQKVEFLVSFYNNEISEKSEIFDDQFSVERPDGSNFTLKIRSTKLEDSAMYFCASSRTSGGQNTGELFFGEGSRLTVL.

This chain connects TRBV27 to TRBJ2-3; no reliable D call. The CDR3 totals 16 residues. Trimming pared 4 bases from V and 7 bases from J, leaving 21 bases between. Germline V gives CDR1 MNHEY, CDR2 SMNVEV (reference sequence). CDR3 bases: TGTGCCAGCAGTTCACCCGACTCCCCTGATCTGAATACGCAGTATTTT. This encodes CASSSPDSPDLNTQYF.

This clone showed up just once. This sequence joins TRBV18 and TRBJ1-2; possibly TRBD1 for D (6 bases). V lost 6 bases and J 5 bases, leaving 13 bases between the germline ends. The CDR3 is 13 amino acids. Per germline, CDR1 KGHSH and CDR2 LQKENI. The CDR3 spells CASSSDQGYGYTF. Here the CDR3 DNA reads TGTGCCAGCTCTTCAGACCAGGGGTATGGCTACACCTTC.

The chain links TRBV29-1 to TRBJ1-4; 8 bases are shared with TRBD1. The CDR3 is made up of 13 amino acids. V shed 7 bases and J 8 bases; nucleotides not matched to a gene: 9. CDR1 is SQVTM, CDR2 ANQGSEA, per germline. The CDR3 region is CSGQGAHGEKLFF. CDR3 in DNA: TGCAGCGGCCAGGGGGCGCACGGGGAAAAACTGTTTTTT. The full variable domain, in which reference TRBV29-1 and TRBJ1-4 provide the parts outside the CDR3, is SAVISQKPSRDICQRGTSLTIQCQVDSQVTMMFWYRQQPGQSLTLIATANQGSEATYESGFVIDKFPISRPNLTFSTLTVSNMSPEDSSIYLCSGQGAHGEKLFFGSGTQLSVL.

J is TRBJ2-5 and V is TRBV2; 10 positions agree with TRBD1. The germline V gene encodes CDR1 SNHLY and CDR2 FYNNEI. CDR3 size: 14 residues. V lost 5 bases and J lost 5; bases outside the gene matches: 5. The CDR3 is CASSKTGGEETQYF. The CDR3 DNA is TGTGCCAGCAGTAAGACAGGGGGCGAGGAGACCCAGTACTTC.

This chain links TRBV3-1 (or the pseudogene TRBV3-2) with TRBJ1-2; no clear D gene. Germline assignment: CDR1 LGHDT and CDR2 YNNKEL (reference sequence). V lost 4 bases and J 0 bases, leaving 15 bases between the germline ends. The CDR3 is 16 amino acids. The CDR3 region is CASSRRGSATNYGYTF. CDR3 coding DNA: TGTGCCAGCAGCCGGAGAGGTAGCGCTACTAACTATGGCTACACCTTC.

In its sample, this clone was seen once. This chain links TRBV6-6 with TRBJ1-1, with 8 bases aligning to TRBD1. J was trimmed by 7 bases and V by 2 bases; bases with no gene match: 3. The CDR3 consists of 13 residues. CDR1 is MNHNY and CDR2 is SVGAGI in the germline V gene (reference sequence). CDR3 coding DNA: TGTGCCAGCAGTTACGGACAGGGCAATGAAGCTTTCTTT. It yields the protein CASSYGQGNEAFF.

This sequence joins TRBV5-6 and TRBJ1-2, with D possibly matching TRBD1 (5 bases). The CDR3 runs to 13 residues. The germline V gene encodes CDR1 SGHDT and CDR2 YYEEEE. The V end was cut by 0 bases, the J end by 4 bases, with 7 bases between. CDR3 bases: TGTGCCAGCAGCTTGGCGGGGGGCTATGGCTACACCTTC. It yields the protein CASSLAGGYGYTF.

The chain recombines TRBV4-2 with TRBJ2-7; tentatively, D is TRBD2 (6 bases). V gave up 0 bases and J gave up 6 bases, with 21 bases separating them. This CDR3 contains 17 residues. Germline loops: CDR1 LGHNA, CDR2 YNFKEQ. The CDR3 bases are TGTGCCAGCAGCCAAGAAGGAGTTCTGGCGGGGATGGGCGAGCAGTACTTC. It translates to CASSQEGVLAGMGEQYF.

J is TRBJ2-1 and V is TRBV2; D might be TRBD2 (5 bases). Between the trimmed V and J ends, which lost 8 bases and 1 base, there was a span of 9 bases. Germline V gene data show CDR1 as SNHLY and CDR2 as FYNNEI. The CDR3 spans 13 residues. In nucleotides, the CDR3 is TGTGCCAGCCTAGCAACATCCTACAATGAGCAGTTCTTC. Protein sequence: CASLATSYNEQFF.